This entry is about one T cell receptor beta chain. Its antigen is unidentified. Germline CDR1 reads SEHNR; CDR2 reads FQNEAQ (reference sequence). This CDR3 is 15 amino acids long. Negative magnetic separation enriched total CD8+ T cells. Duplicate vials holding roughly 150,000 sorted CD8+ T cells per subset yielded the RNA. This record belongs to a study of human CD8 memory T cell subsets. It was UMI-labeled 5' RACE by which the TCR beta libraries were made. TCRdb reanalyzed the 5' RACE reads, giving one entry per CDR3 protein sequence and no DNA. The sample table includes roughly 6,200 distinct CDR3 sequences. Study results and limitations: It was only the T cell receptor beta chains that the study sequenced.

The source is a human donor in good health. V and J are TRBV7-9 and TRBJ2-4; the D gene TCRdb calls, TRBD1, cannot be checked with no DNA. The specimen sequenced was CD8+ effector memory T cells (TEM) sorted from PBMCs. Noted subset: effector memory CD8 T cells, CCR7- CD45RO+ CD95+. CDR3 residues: CASSDRDRGPYIQYF.